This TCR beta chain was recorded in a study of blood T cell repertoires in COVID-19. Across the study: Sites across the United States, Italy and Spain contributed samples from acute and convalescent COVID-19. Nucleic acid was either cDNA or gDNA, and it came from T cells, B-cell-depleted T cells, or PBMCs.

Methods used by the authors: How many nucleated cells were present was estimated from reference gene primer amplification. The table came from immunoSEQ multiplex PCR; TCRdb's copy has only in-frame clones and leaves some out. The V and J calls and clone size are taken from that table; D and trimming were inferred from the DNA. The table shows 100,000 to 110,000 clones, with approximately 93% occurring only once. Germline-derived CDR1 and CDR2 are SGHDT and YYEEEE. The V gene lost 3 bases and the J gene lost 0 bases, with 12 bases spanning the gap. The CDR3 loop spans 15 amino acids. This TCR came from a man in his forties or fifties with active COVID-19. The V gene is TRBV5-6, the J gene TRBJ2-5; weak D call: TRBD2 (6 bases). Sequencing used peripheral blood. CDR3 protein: CASSSRLGYQETQYF. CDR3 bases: TGTGCCAGCAGCTCGAGACTAGGCTACCAAGAGACCCAGTACTTC.